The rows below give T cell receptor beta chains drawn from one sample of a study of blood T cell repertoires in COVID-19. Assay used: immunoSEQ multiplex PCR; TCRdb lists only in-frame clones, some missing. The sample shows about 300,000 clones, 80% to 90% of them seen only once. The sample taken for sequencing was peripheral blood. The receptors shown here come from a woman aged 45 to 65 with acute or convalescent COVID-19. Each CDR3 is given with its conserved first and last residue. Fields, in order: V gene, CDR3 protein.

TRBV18,CASSPPTQGGTYEQYF
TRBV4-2,CASSQDGAGVDPDTQYF
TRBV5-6,CATRAGGSYEQYF
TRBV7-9,CASSFQGQGYNEQFF
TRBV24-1,CATSASDRVHEQFF
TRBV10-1,CASSDPLGIAGPYNEQFF
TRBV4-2,CASSPTAGLGEKLFF
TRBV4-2,CASNQDPGQGAEAFF
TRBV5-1,CASSSRLAGGTDTQYF
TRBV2,CASSEDRDFMAGELFF
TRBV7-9,CASSAPGQGVYEQYF
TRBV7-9,CASSPTGGTDTQYF
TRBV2,CASTREFFQGAQNYGYTF
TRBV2,CASSEDRSVTGETQYF
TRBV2,CASRILTGGTEAFF
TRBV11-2,CASSWGQYYEQYF
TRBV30,CAWRPPDRQIGELFF
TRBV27,CASSLDGSIETQYF
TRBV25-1,CASRGQLNNEKLFF
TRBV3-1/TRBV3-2,CASSHGTGNTEAFF
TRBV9,CASSVAGGPVGNSPLHF
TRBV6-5,CASTRGFDTEAFF
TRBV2,CASSEGSSDGGEQFF
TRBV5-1,CASSLTGGREDIQYF
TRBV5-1,CASSSHTAMNGELFF
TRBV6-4,CASSDSAGGPGSYEQYF
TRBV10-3,CAISDTKQGANEQFF